A selection of T cell receptor beta chains follows, all from one sample in a study of T cells in localized non-small cell lung cancer. The method was immunoSEQ multiplex PCR; TCRdb's version includes in-frame clones alone and lacks a portion of them. The repertoire consists of 19,000 or so clones, with 83% occurring once and the leading ten covering just under 35%. The source was peripheral blood, collected before any cancer treatment. These receptors originate from a male donor aged 60 or over with stage III lung adenocarcinoma. CDR3s include the opening cysteine and the closing phenylalanine or tryptophan. The size entry is marked missing in some rows and otherwise reads once, few, many or a size class.

abundance,v_gene,CDR3aa
NA,TRBV4-1,CASSQDLGAYGYTF
NA,TRBV29-1,CSAGQGEVADTQYF
once,TRBV6-6,CASSYKFGVGQPQHF
NA,TRBV6-1,CASTEGTVNTEAFF
NA,TRBV27,CASRLQGSRTDTQYF
NA,TRBV5-1,CASSLSRGRDYGYTF
NA,TRBV5-6,CASSEGKRETQYF
NA,TRBV2,CASSAGANVLTF
NA,TRBV4-1,CASSPRGLSLNTEAFF
NA,TRBV7-3,CASSLQGGGYEQYF
NA,TRBV5-1,CASRLGQGHNEQFF
NA,TRBV6-1,CASSTQGINTEAFF
NA,TRBV19,CASKDRGYEQYF
NA,TRBV9,CASSVDGTSTDTQYF
NA,TRBV7-9,CASSSPRGRSDRGQETQYF
NA,TRBV7-2,CASSLAEANTGELFF
NA,TRBV4-1,CASSQDRVGHGTEAFF
NA,TRBV6-5,CASSQGTIENTQYF
NA,TRBV30,CAWSVRDNQPQHF
NA,TRBV9,CASSVGYFTDTQYF
once,TRBV7-8,CASSSERASGNEQFF
NA,TRBV6-5,CASSSTGASNQPQHF
once,TRBV27,CASSSGRGNTIYF
NA,TRBV7-9,CASSLAWDRGTGANVLTF
NA,TRBV19,CASRQGRGEGRVNQPQHF
NA,TRBV30,CAWSGQTGTEAFF
NA,TRBV30,CAWSVRQSYGYTF
NA,TRBV5-1,CASSLSGPGETQYF
NA,TRBV7-9,CASSLNTGTSTDTQYF
NA,TRBV4-2,CASSQDSPNSPLHF
NA,TRBV6-4,CASSDSRTGKELNRPAGYNEQFF
NA,TRBV18,CASSPRTGSDSEQYF
NA,TRBV12-5,CASGWTGDAANEQFF
NA,TRBV6-1,CASSEDLSGVGIPYEQYF
few,TRBV6-5,CASGTGDYEQYF
NA,TRBV7-9,CASSPGTTNTGELFF
NA,TRBV4-2,CASSQMGLAGETQYF
NA,TRBV5-1,CASSAGGIGNTQYF
NA,TRBV11-1,CASSADRGLTYEQYF
NA,TRBV14,CASSQAGTGNSPLHF
NA,TRBV5-6,CASSVGLGDGETQYF
NA,TRBV20-1,CSARETYEQYF
once,TRBV10-3,CAISGTLNTEAFF
NA,TRBV6-6,CASSYTGGNEQFF
NA,TRBV10-3,CAIRGQGNQETQYF
NA,TRBV4-3,CASSQRGTEAFF
medium-sized,TRBV27,CASSTWGTEAFF
NA,TRBV11-2,CASSRGGSTDTQYF
NA,TRBV9,CASSVEAQGNEKLFF
NA,TRBV14,CASSQSSGYNEQFF
few,TRBV5-6,CASSLFGSSTDTQYF
NA,TRBV2,CASSTGVMNTEAFF
few,TRBV19,CASRGGNADTQYF
NA,TRBV5-1,CASSYLAGSSYEQYF
once,TRBV20-1,CSAGTEGGYQF